One and the same sample provided the 3 T cell receptor beta chains below, sequenced in a study of identical twins. TCRdb called the 5' RACE reads again in MiXCR, with one record for every CDR3 protein. The data contain about 390,000 distinct CDR3 sequences, about 10% of them singletons. Sample: naive T cells sorted from blood. All receptors derive from a woman in her 50s in good health.

In its sample, this clonotype was seen a few times. The CDR3 loop is CASSFRSSASTDTQYF. CDR3 nucleotides: TGTGCCAGCAGCTTCCGGTCTAGCGCAAGCACAGATACGCAGTATTTT. This chain connects TRBV11-3 to TRBJ2-3, with D perhaps matching TRBD2 (6 bases). Germline loops: CDR1 SGHNT, CDR2 YENEEA. This CDR3 is built from 16 residues. The V end was cut by 3 bases, the J end by 0 bases, with 13 bases between.

This clonotype was recorded a few times. This chain links TRBV6-2 or TRBV6-3 with TRBJ2-7; possible D gene TRBD2, 6 bases. V lost 2 bases to trimming and J lost 2 bases, with 16 bases between them. Germline values: CDR1 MNHEY, CDR2 SVGEGT. This CDR3 comprises 16 residues. The CDR3 is CASSYGGGASPYEQYV. CDR3 coding DNA: TGTGCCAGCAGTTACGGCGGAGGGGCGTCCCCCTACGAGCAGTACGTC.

The chain has TRBV7-7 and TRBJ2-1; D is unresolved. CDR1 is SSHAT and CDR2 is FNYEAQ in the germline V gene (reference sequence). This CDR3 contains 13 residues. V was clipped by 0 bases and J by 3 bases, with 3 bases between them. CDR3 in DNA: TGTGCCAGCAGCTTAGCGATCTACAATGAGCAGTTCTTC. It is translated as CASSLAIYNEQFF.